One sample yielded the 7 T cell receptor beta chains listed below, sequenced in a study of T cells in Graves' hyperthyroidism and ophthalmopathy. TCR beta CDR3 sequences were amplified from RNA transcripts. TCR CDR3 regions were first amplified by RT-PCR with HTBI primers. In TCRdb, the multiplex PCR reads were re-called with MiXCR into one record per CDR3 protein. The table has around 250,000 distinct CDR3 sequences, 14% to 15% seen once; the top ten hold more than 10%. Material: blood. Receptors originate from a woman aged 40 to 49 with Graves' hyperthyroidism that later progressed to Graves' ophthalmopathy.

The gene calls are TRBV3-1 and TRBJ2-3; the match to TRBD1 covers 7 bases. The CDR3 loop spans 14 amino acids. Germline V lookup: CDR1 LGHDT, CDR2 YNNKEL (reference sequence). The V segment lost 3 bases and the J segment 6 bases; nucleotides outside the gene matches: 6. CDR3 nucleotide sequence: TGTGCCAGCAGCCAGCTTAGGGGGCCTGATACGCAGTATTTT. Amino acid sequence: CASSQLRGPDTQYF.

The gene calls are TRBV7-2 and TRBJ1-2, with D uncertain. V gave up 5 bases and J gave up 4 bases, with 17 bases separating them. This CDR3 is 15 amino acids long. Germline V gene data show CDR1 as SGHTA and CDR2 as FQGNSA. The CDR3 loop is CASSRETYLPYGYTF. The CDR3, as DNA: TGTGCCAGCAGCAGGGAAACCTATCTCCCCTATGGCTACACCTTC.

This clonotype was recorded many times. The chain combines TRBV12-3 or TRBV12-4 with TRBJ2-1, with unresolved D. This CDR3 spans 15 amino acids. Trimming cost V 0 bases and J 6 bases, with 12 bases left between them. The CDR3 DNA reads as TGTGCCAGCAGTTTAGCGGGCAACTCGCCCAATGAGCAGTTCTTC. Amino acid sequence: CASSLAGNSPNEQFF.

Many counts were recorded for this clonotype. The chain is built from TRBV20-1 and TRBJ2-1; D gene unclear. Trimming took off 5 bases at V and 3 bases at J, with 5 bases between the two ends. Looked up from germline, CDR1 is DFQATT and CDR2 is SNEGSKA (reference sequence). The CDR3 runs 11 residues. CDR3 DNA sequence: TGCAGTGCTTCTCTCTACAATGAGCAGTTCTTC. The encoded protein is CSASLYNEQFF.

This clonotype came up many times. The chain couples TRBV29-1 to TRBJ1-1; 8 positions match TRBD1. The V segment lost 3 bases and the J segment 4 bases; nucleotides outside the gene matches: 10. Germline loops: CDR1 SQVTM, CDR2 ANQGSEA. The CDR3 runs 15 residues. CDR3 in amino acids: CSVDRAGGSGTEAFF. CDR3 coding DNA: TGCAGCGTTGACAGGGCAGGGGGCTCGGGCACTGAAGCTTTCTTT. Supplemented by reference TRBV29-1 and TRBJ1-1, the full variable domain reads SAVISQKPSRDICQRGTSLTIQCQVDSQVTMMFWYRQQPGQSLTLIATANQGSEATYESGFVIDKFPISRPNLTFSTLTVSNMSPEDSSIYLCSVDRAGGSGTEAFFGQGTRLTVV.

DNA for the CDR3: TGTGCCAGCAGTTTCCAATATCCCCCGGGAGGAACCGGGGAGCTGTTTTTT. Translated: CASSFQYPPGGTGELFF. The rearrangement links TRBV27 to TRBJ2-2; 7 bases are shared with TRBD2. The CDR3 spans 17 residues. The germline gives CDR1 MNHEY, CDR2 SMNVEV (reference sequence). Germline trimming cut 3 bases from V and 5 bases from J; bases unmatched to any gene: 12.

This clonotype has at least ten counts. The gene calls are TRBV10-3 and TRBJ1-4; D is uncertain. The V and J ends lost 2 bases and 0 bases respectively, with 4 bases between them. The CDR3 is 14 residues long. Germline CDR1 ENHRY, CDR2 SYGVKD. The CDR3 sequence is CAISEGATNEKLFF. DNA of the CDR3: TGTGCCATCAGTGAGGGGGCAACTAATGAAAAACTGTTTTTT.